Detailed here is one T cell receptor beta chain. TCRdb's copy holds only in-frame clones and misses some; the assay was immunoSEQ multiplex PCR. There are 360,000 or so clones in the sample; about 91% occur only once, and under 2% lies in the top ten. This specimen comes from a study of Ad26.COV2.S vaccination and SARS-CoV-2 variants. As for treatment: around 19 received Ad26.COV2.S at low or high dose, single or two shots; about 5 received placebo; per-sample allocation not given. Day 63 after the first injection of vaccine or placebo was the sampling time. Deletions cut 7 bases from V and 4 bases from J, with 10 bases between. The CDR3 covers 12 residues. In germline, CDR1 is MNHNY, CDR2 SVGAGI (reference sequence).

This chain uses TRBV6-6 with TRBJ2-5, with D unresolved. The sequenced sample was peripheral blood, obtained in a trial of Ad26.COV2.S vaccine versus placebo. This TCR came from a person aged 18-65 years who received the Ad26.COV2.S COVID-19 vaccine or a placebo. The CDR3 is CASKGPGETQYF. The CDR3 region has the DNA TGTGCCAGCAAGGGCCCCGGAGAGACCCAGTACTTC.